This T cell receptor (beta chain) was sequenced during a study of monozygotic twins with inflammatory bowel disease. This CDR3 is built from 13 residues. CDR1 SGHDT and CDR2 YYEEEE come from the germline V gene. Through template switching, UMIs that included a 6-nucleotide sample barcode were added. TCRdb reprocessed the 5' RACE reads; each CDR3 protein has one entry and no DNA is given. The record lists 400,000 to 500,000 distinct CDR3 sequences, of which the ten most abundant hold more than 2%. Input material: blood. The chain uses TRBV5-6 and TRBJ2-7; checking the TCRdb D call of TRBD1 is not possible without DNA. The sequence was obtained from a human donor with ulcerative colitis or Crohn's disease, or a healthy co-twin of an affected twin (not recorded which). The CDR3 region is CASSLMGGYEQYF.